Listed below are T cell receptor beta chains from one sample, sequenced in a study of metastatic and nonmetastatic thyroid tumors. MiXCR re-clonotyped the PCR reads for TCRdb. The data contain 33,000 or so clones, 15% to 20% of them seen just once; the ten biggest clones take up approximately 20%. Sequenced material: blood. Receptors were obtained from a female donor with papillary thyroid cancer or a benign thyroid nodule (not recorded which). Some clones in this sample may be carry-over from other donors' samples. The CDR3 runs from the conserved cysteine through the conserved F or W. The order of the fields is D gene, V gene, J gene, clone size, CDR3 DNA, CDR3 protein. A D gene is named only where the DNA matches it firmly. Some rows mark clone size as missing; the rest say once, few, many or name a class of expanded clone.

d_call: .; v_call: TRBV6-4; j_call: TRBJ2-2; clone_size: .; cdr3_nt: TGTGCCAGCAGTGAACAGGTCAACACCGGGGAGCTGTTTTTT; cdr3_aa: CASSEQVNTGELFF
d_call: .; v_call: TRBV7-3; j_call: TRBJ2-3; clone_size: many; cdr3_nt: TGTGCCAGCAGCTTAGAGGGCCCCAGCACAGATACGCAGTATTTT; cdr3_aa: CASSLEGPSTDTQYF
d_call: .; v_call: TRBV7-9; j_call: TRBJ1-1; clone_size: .; cdr3_nt: TGTGCCAGCACCCTAAAGGACCGGGAGAACACTGAATCTTTCTTT; cdr3_aa: CASTLKDRENTESFF
d_call: TRBD1; v_call: TRBV6-5; j_call: TRBJ1-6; clone_size: few; cdr3_nt: TGTGCCAGCAGTTACCGGGAGGGGACAGGAAATTCACCCCTCCACTTT; cdr3_aa: CASSYREGTGNSPLHF
d_call: TRBD2; v_call: TRBV28; j_call: TRBJ2-1; clone_size: .; cdr3_nt: TGTGCCAGCAGCTCGGGACTAGGTCAGTTCTTC; cdr3_aa: CASSSGLGQFF
d_call: TRBD2; v_call: TRBV4-3; j_call: TRBJ2-2; clone_size: .; cdr3_nt: TGCGCCAGCACCCGCGCTGTAGCGGGGAACACCGGGGAGCTGTTTTTT; cdr3_aa: CASTRAVAGNTGELFF
d_call: TRBD2; v_call: TRBV4-1; j_call: TRBJ2-7; clone_size: few; cdr3_nt: TGCGCCAGCAGCCTAGGGCTAGCGGGGGGTTCCTACGAGCAGTACTTC; cdr3_aa: CASSLGLAGGSYEQYF
d_call: TRBD2; v_call: TRBV5-1; j_call: TRBJ2-2; clone_size: .; cdr3_nt: TGCGCCAGCAGCTTGGACGCGCGGGGGTACACCGGGGAGCTGTTTTTT; cdr3_aa: CASSLDARGYTGELFF
d_call: .; v_call: TRBV28; j_call: TRBJ2-3; clone_size: many; cdr3_nt: TGTGCCAGCAGTTTAATAGGGGAGACGGATACGCAGTATTTT; cdr3_aa: CASSLIGETDTQYF
d_call: .; v_call: TRBV9; j_call: TRBJ2-1; clone_size: many; cdr3_nt: TGTGCCAGCAGCGTAGCCAGCCCGAATGAGCAGTTCTTC; cdr3_aa: CASSVASPNEQFF
d_call: .; v_call: TRBV11-2; j_call: TRBJ2-1; clone_size: .; cdr3_nt: TGTGCCAGCAGCATCGCCAATGAGCAGTTCTTC; cdr3_aa: CASSIANEQFF
d_call: TRBD1; v_call: TRBV29-1; j_call: TRBJ2-6; clone_size: many; cdr3_nt: TGCAGCGTCCTCCAGGGGGCTGGGGCCAACGTCCTGACTTTC; cdr3_aa: CSVLQGAGANVLTF
d_call: .; v_call: TRBV5-8; j_call: TRBJ2-7; clone_size: many; cdr3_nt: TGTGCCAGCAGTATACAGGTGAATCTCTACGAGCAGTACTTC; cdr3_aa: CASSIQVNLYEQYF
d_call: .; v_call: TRBV27; j_call: TRBJ1-1; clone_size: many; cdr3_nt: TGTGCCAGCAGTTTTTCAGGGGCCCTCCTCAACACTGAAGCTTTCTTT; cdr3_aa: CASSFSGALLNTEAFF
d_call: .; v_call: TRBV12-3/TRBV12-4; j_call: TRBJ2-5; clone_size: many; cdr3_nt: TGTGCCAGCAGTTTTTGGGGTGGTCTGGAGACCCAGTACTTC; cdr3_aa: CASSFWGGLETQYF
d_call: .; v_call: TRBV6-6; j_call: TRBJ2-1; clone_size: .; cdr3_nt: TGTGCCAGCAGTTACGTGGCAGGGGTCTACAATGAGCAGTTCTTC; cdr3_aa: CASSYVAGVYNEQFF
d_call: .; v_call: TRBV6-2/TRBV6-3; j_call: TRBJ2-1; clone_size: few; cdr3_nt: TGTGCCAGCAGTTACGGGCGGCAACCCTCCTACAATGAGCAGTTCTTC; cdr3_aa: CASSYGRQPSYNEQFF
d_call: .; v_call: TRBV11-2; j_call: TRBJ1-1; clone_size: .; cdr3_nt: TGTGCCAGCAGCTTGGAGTACACTGAAGCTTTCTTT; cdr3_aa: CASSLEYTEAFF
d_call: TRBD1; v_call: TRBV5-1; j_call: TRBJ2-7; clone_size: .; cdr3_nt: TGCGCCAGCAGCTTACAGGGGTACGAGCAGTACTTC; cdr3_aa: CASSLQGYEQYF
d_call: TRBD1; v_call: TRBV24-1; j_call: TRBJ1-2; clone_size: .; cdr3_nt: TGTGCCACCAGTCCAGGGGGCCCCTATGGCTACACCTTC; cdr3_aa: CATSPGGPYGYTF
d_call: .; v_call: TRBV5-1; j_call: TRBJ1-3; clone_size: .; cdr3_nt: TGCGCCAGCAGCTCGAGAGGGACTGGAAACACCATATATTTT; cdr3_aa: CASSSRGTGNTIYF
d_call: .; v_call: TRBV15; j_call: TRBJ2-2; clone_size: many; cdr3_nt: TGTGCCACCAGCACGTGGGATGGCACCGGGGAGCTGTTTTTT; cdr3_aa: CATSTWDGTGELFF
d_call: .; v_call: TRBV6-2/TRBV6-3; j_call: TRBJ1-1; clone_size: many; cdr3_nt: TGTGCCAGCAGTTATACAGGGTTTACCACTGAAGCTTTCTTT; cdr3_aa: CASSYTGFTTEAFF
d_call: .; v_call: TRBV18; j_call: TRBJ1-1; clone_size: many; cdr3_nt: TGTGCCAGCTCCTACCGACAAACCGCGAACACTGAAGCTTTCTTT; cdr3_aa: CASSYRQTANTEAFF
d_call: TRBD1; v_call: TRBV20-1; j_call: TRBJ2-7; clone_size: .; cdr3_nt: TGCAGTGATAGTTTAAGTTCGGACAGGGGGTTATACGAGCAGTACTTC; cdr3_aa: CSDSLSSDRGLYEQYF
d_call: .; v_call: TRBV9; j_call: TRBJ1-5; clone_size: .; cdr3_nt: TGTGCCAGCAGCGGAAGGGACGGTTGGAATCAGCCCCAGCATTTT; cdr3_aa: CASSGRDGWNQPQHF
d_call: TRBD1; v_call: TRBV19; j_call: TRBJ2-5; clone_size: few; cdr3_nt: TGTGCCAGTAGTCATCCCGGACAGGATGGGGAGAACCAGTACTTC; cdr3_aa: CASSHPGQDGENQYF
d_call: .; v_call: TRBV4-3; j_call: TRBJ2-3; clone_size: many; cdr3_nt: TGCGCCAGCAGCCAGCGCTACACAGATACGCAGTATTTT; cdr3_aa: CASSQRYTDTQYF
d_call: TRBD1; v_call: TRBV20-1; j_call: TRBJ1-6; clone_size: many; cdr3_nt: TGCAGTGCTAGATCAGAGACAGGGGGCTGGGATTCACCCCTCCACTTT; cdr3_aa: CSARSETGGWDSPLHF
d_call: .; v_call: TRBV20-1; j_call: TRBJ1-1; clone_size: many; cdr3_nt: TGCAGTGCAAGGCGTGAAGCTTTCTTT; cdr3_aa: CSARREAFF
d_call: .; v_call: TRBV7-2; j_call: TRBJ1-2; clone_size: many; cdr3_nt: TGTGCCAGCAGCTTATCTACAGTGAATAACTATGGCTACACCTTC; cdr3_aa: CASSLSTVNNYGYTF
d_call: TRBD1; v_call: TRBV7-9; j_call: TRBJ2-4; clone_size: many; cdr3_nt: TGTGCCAGCAGACCTGGACAGGGGGCGAACATTCAGTACTTC; cdr3_aa: CASRPGQGANIQYF
d_call: .; v_call: TRBV30; j_call: TRBJ1-2; clone_size: .; cdr3_nt: TGTGCCTGGAGTTTTGGGTCCTATGGCTACACCTTC; cdr3_aa: CAWSFGSYGYTF
d_call: TRBD1; v_call: TRBV6-5; j_call: TRBJ2-7; clone_size: few; cdr3_nt: TGTGCCAGCAGTTACACCCAGGGGGTTAACGAGCAGTACTTC; cdr3_aa: CASSYTQGVNEQYF
d_call: .; v_call: TRBV6-2/TRBV6-3; j_call: TRBJ1-1; clone_size: .; cdr3_nt: TGTGCCAGCAGTTACCGAAGGGGGGCAAACGCTGAAGCTTTCTTT; cdr3_aa: CASSYRRGANAEAFF
d_call: .; v_call: TRBV27; j_call: TRBJ2-7; clone_size: few; cdr3_nt: TGTGCCAGCAGTTCCTTCGACGAGCAGTACTTC; cdr3_aa: CASSSFDEQYF
d_call: .; v_call: TRBV7-2; j_call: TRBJ1-5; clone_size: many; cdr3_nt: TGTGCCAGCAGCTTAGGGGGGGCGGTAGGTCAGCCCCAGCATTTT; cdr3_aa: CASSLGGAVGQPQHF
d_call: TRBD1; v_call: TRBV6-5; j_call: TRBJ2-5; clone_size: many; cdr3_nt: TGTGCCAGCAGTTACTCCGGGGACAGACAAGAGACCCAGTACTTC; cdr3_aa: CASSYSGDRQETQYF
d_call: .; v_call: TRBV27; j_call: TRBJ1-2; clone_size: medium-sized; cdr3_nt: TGTGCCAGCAGTCCCACCACCGGGACTACTAACTATGGCTACACCTTC; cdr3_aa: CASSPTTGTTNYGYTF
d_call: TRBD2; v_call: TRBV11-2; j_call: TRBJ2-2; clone_size: .; cdr3_nt: TGTGCCAGCAGCTTACGGTTGGCGGGAGGCGACACCGGGGAGCTGTTTTTT; cdr3_aa: CASSLRLAGGDTGELFF
d_call: TRBD2; v_call: TRBV10-1; j_call: TRBJ2-1; clone_size: few; cdr3_nt: TGCGCCAGCAGTCTAGCGGGAGATGAGCAGTTCTTC; cdr3_aa: CASSLAGDEQFF
d_call: .; v_call: TRBV27; j_call: TRBJ1-1; clone_size: medium-sized; cdr3_nt: TGTGCCAGCAGGATACAGGGCACGAACACTGAAGCTTTCTTT; cdr3_aa: CASRIQGTNTEAFF
d_call: .; v_call: TRBV10-1; j_call: TRBJ2-3; clone_size: many; cdr3_nt: TGCGCCAGCAGTTCGGGACAAATCACAGATACGCAGTATTTT; cdr3_aa: CASSSGQITDTQYF
d_call: .; v_call: TRBV28; j_call: TRBJ2-1; clone_size: .; cdr3_nt: TGTGCCAGCAGCCCCCCCCGGGTAACGGGCGTCAATGAGCAGTTCTTC; cdr3_aa: CASSPPRVTGVNEQFF
d_call: TRBD2; v_call: TRBV6-4; j_call: TRBJ2-1; clone_size: many; cdr3_nt: TGTGCCAGCAGTGACTCGAGCGGGGGGGCTATTAATGAGCAGTTCTTC; cdr3_aa: CASSDSSGGAINEQFF
d_call: .; v_call: TRBV18; j_call: TRBJ1-1; clone_size: many; cdr3_nt: TGTGCCAGCTCACCAGGGCAGAACACTGAAGCTTTCTTT; cdr3_aa: CASSPGQNTEAFF
d_call: .; v_call: TRBV6-1; j_call: TRBJ1-6; clone_size: medium-sized; cdr3_nt: TGTGCCAGCAGGAACTCCGGGACGAATAATTCACCCCTCCACTTT; cdr3_aa: CASRNSGTNNSPLHF
d_call: TRBD2; v_call: TRBV5-5; j_call: TRBJ2-7; clone_size: .; cdr3_nt: TGTGCCAGCAGCCGGACTAGCGGGTCCTCCTACGAGCAGTACTTC; cdr3_aa: CASSRTSGSSYEQYF
d_call: TRBD1; v_call: TRBV15; j_call: TRBJ1-5; clone_size: many; cdr3_nt: TGTGCCACCAGCAGAGGACAGGGGTATCAGCCCCAGCATTTT; cdr3_aa: CATSRGQGYQPQHF
d_call: .; v_call: TRBV16; j_call: TRBJ1-2; clone_size: many; cdr3_nt: TGTGCCAGCAGCCAAGCAGGGGTTGGCTACACCTTC; cdr3_aa: CASSQAGVGYTF
d_call: .; v_call: TRBV6-1; j_call: TRBJ1-2; clone_size: few; cdr3_nt: TGTGCCAGCAGTGGAGCGGGGAACTATGGCTACACCTTC; cdr3_aa: CASSGAGNYGYTF
d_call: .; v_call: TRBV12-3/TRBV12-4; j_call: TRBJ1-5; clone_size: .; cdr3_nt: TGTGCCAGCAGTGGGGGGGGCAATCAGCCCCAGCATTTT; cdr3_aa: CASSGGGNQPQHF